This T cell receptor (beta chain) was identified during a study of Ad26.COV2.S vaccination and SARS-CoV-2 variants. Sequenced by immunoSEQ multiplex PCR; TCRdb stores in-frame clones only, minus some. The repertoire has over 400,000 clones, 89% of them found once; the top ten carry approximately 2.5%. CDR1 MNHEY and CDR2 SMNVEV come from the germline V gene (reference sequence). CDR3 length: 12 amino acids. Trimming left V 3 bases short and J 4 bases short, with 5 bases between. This clone has a handful of counts. As for treatment: around 19 received Ad26.COV2.S at low or high dose, single or two shots; about 5 received placebo; per-sample allocation not given. Collection of the samples took place on day 63 after the first injection of vaccine or placebo. An adult donor aged 18-55 years was enrolled in Boston.

This chain joins TRBV27 and TRBJ2-3, with D unclear. This receptor was identified in a person aged 18 to 65 who received the Ad26.COV2.S COVID-19 vaccine or a placebo. The input for sequencing was peripheral blood, taken in a trial of Ad26.COV2.S vaccine versus placebo. The CDR3 sequence: CASSLSPDTQYF. In nucleotides, the CDR3 is TGTGCCAGCAGTTTGTCCCCAGATACGCAGTATTTT.